A single sample is the source of the 9 T cell receptor beta chains below, sequenced in a study of control samples from healthy donors and cancer patients. Assay: immunoSEQ multiplex PCR; the TCRdb copy retains only in-frame clones and omits some. This table holds just under 80,000 clones, 70% to 90% found once. Input material: PBMCs. These TCRs come from an older woman with head and neck cancer.

V is TRBV2 and J is TRBJ1-5, with 7 bases fitting TRBD1. The germline gives CDR1 SNHLY, CDR2 FYNNEI. The CDR3 covers 13 residues. V gave up 4 bases and J gave up 7 bases; unmatched junction bases: 4. CDR3 nucleotide sequence: TGTGCCAGCAGTGGACAGGGCAGGCAGCCCCAGCATTTT. Encoded protein: CASSGQGRQPQHF.

A single count supports this clone. This chain's CDR3 is CAWSVKRTDTQYF. Written as DNA, the CDR3 is TGTGCCTGGAGTGTTAAGCGTACAGATACGCAGTATTTT. The rearrangement uses TRBV30 and TRBJ2-3; D is unclear. The CDR3 sequence is 13 residues long. V was cut by 0 bases and J by 3 bases, with 7 bases left in between. The germline gives CDR1 GTSNPN, CDR2 SVGIG (reference sequence).

This clone has just one count. The chain uses TRBV2 and TRBJ1-1; TRBD1 agrees at 12 bases. Germline V lookup: CDR1 SNHLY, CDR2 FYNNEI. The CDR3 is made up of 14 amino acids. The ends lost 8 bases at V and 5 bases at J; junction bases unmatched: 6. CDR3 protein: CASGRDRGLTEAFF. The CDR3 nucleotides are TGTGCCAGCGGACGGGACAGGGGGCTGACTGAAGCTTTCTTT.

The chain is built from TRBV4-2 and TRBJ2-5; TRBD2 is a possible D gene (6 bases). V lost 1 base, J lost 4 bases, and 10 bases lay in between. Germline V gene sequence: CDR1 LGHNA, CDR2 YNFKEQ. The length of the CDR3 is 14 residues. CDR3 bases: TGTGCCAGCAGCCAAGCCGTGGGGGGAGAGACCCAGTACTTC. This codes for CASSQAVGGETQYF.

V gene TRBV7-9 combines with J gene TRBJ2-1; D is possibly TRBD1 (5 bases). Per germline, CDR1 SEHNR and CDR2 FQNEAQ (reference sequence). The CDR3 totals 13 residues. Between the trimmed V and J ends, which lost 3 bases and 8 bases, there was a span of 11 bases. As DNA, the CDR3 is TGTGCCAGCAGCTTTTCCAGGGCCCATGAGCAGTTCTTC. This sequence encodes CASSFSRAHEQFF. Combining the CDR3 with reference TRBV7-9 and TRBJ2-1 gives the whole variable domain DTGVSQNPRHKITKRGQNVTFRCDPISEHNRLYWYRQTLGQGPEFLTYFQNEAQLEKSRLLSDRFSAERPKGSFSTLEIQRTEQGDSAMYLCASSFSRAHEQFFGPGTRLTVL.

This rearrangement joins TRBV28 to TRBJ2-2, with TRBD2 matching 10 bases. With 5 bases clipped from V and 1 base from J, the junction kept 13 bases outside the gene matches. The germline V gene encodes CDR1 MDHEN and CDR2 SYDVKM. The CDR3 is made up of 19 amino acids. The CDR3 sequence is CASSTPGTSVKRNTGELFF. The CDR3 nucleotides are TGTGCCAGCAGTACCCCCGGGACTAGCGTCAAACGGAACACCGGGGAGCTGTTTTTT.

This clone was found a few times. The chain is built from TRBV12-3 or TRBV12-4 and TRBJ1-5; 10 bases are a match to TRBD1. The CDR3 extends over 13 amino acids. V lost 4 bases, J lost 6 bases, and 0 bases stayed unmatched. In DNA, the CDR3 is TGTGCCAGCAGTTGGGACAGGGGTCAGCCCCAGCATTTT. This sequence encodes CASSWDRGQPQHF.

The chain uses TRBV7-3 and TRBJ2-1; a weak D match, TRBD2 (7 bases). CDR1 is SGHTA and CDR2 is FQGTGA in the germline V gene. V was shortened by 6 bases and J by 6 bases, with 15 bases between the two germline ends. CDR3 length: 14 residues. CDR3 loop: CASRRGGVFNEQFF. The CDR3 DNA reads as TGTGCCAGCAGAAGGGGGGGAGTCTTCAATGAGCAGTTCTTC.

This chain uses TRBV4-3 with TRBJ1-2; 8 nucleotides match TRBD1. Germline-derived CDR1 and CDR2 are LGHNA and YSLEER. Losses at the gene ends were 3 bases for V and 8 bases for J; bases not matched to a gene: 5. The CDR3 has 13 amino acids. The CDR3 region has the DNA TGCGCCAGCAGCCAGAAGACAGGGGAAGGCTACACCTTC. Residues: CASSQKTGEGYTF.